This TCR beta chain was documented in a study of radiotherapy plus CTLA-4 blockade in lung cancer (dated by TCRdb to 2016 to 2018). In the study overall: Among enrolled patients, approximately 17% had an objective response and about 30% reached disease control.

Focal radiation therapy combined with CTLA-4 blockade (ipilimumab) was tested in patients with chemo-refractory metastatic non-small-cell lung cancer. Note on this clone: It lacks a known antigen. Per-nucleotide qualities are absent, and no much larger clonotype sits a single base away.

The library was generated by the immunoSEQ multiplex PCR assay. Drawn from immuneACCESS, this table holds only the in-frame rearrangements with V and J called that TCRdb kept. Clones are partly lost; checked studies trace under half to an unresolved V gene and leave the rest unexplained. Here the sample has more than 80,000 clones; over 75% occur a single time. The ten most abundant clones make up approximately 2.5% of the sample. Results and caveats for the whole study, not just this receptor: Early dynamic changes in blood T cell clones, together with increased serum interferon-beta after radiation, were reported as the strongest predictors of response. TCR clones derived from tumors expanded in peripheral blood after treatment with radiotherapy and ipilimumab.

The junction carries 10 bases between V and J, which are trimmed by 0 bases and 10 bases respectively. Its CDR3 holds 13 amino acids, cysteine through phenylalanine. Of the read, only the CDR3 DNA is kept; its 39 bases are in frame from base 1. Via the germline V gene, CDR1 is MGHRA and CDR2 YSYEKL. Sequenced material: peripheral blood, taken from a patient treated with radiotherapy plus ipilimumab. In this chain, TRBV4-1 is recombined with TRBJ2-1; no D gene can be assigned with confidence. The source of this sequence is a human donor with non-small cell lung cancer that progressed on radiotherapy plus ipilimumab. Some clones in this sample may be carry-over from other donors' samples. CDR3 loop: CASSQDLSREQFF. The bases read TGCGCCAGCAGCCAAGATCTCTCCCGGGAGCAGTTCTTC.